Each of the 27 T cell receptor beta chains below was sequenced from the same sample in a study of tumor-infiltrating lymphocytes in primary liver carcinoma. DNA and RNA were both co-extracted from 20-30 mg of bulk tissue that had not been sorted. cDNA specific to TCR beta was made from 500 to 650 ng of total RNA, with a constant-region primer employed for priming. Generation of the TCR beta libraries relied on three nested multiplex PCR rounds using slightly modified ARM-PCR. The two initial PCR rounds, about 9 cycles each, used TRBV1-TRBV30 forward and C-beta reverse primers. TCRdb called the multiplex PCR reads again in MiXCR, with one record for every CDR3 protein. The table has 20,000 to 25,000 distinct CDR3 sequences, around 84% seen once; the top ten hold 35% to 45%. Sample: liver tumor tissue from sampling region 2. The subset here: tumor region T2, inferior pole. The receptors here all came from a woman in her 30s with primary liver carcinoma and hepatitis B virus infection.

For this clonotype: A junction boundary mismatches the germline segment, possibly from a read error. The chain employs TRBV11-3 and TRBJ2-1; TRBD2 matches at 11 bases. Germline V gene sequence: CDR1 SGHNT, CDR2 YENEEA. This CDR3 is 15 amino acids long. The chain's CDR3 is CAISRLAGGGYEQFF. CDR3 DNA: TGTGCCATCAGCCGATTAGCGGGAGGGGGGTATGAGCAGTTCTTC.

Ten or more counts support this clonotype. V and J are TRBV2 and TRBJ2-7, with a possible D match to TRBD1 (6 bases). V was trimmed by 3 bases and J by 0 bases, leaving 12 bases between them. CDR1 SNHLY and CDR2 FYNNEI come from the germline V gene. CDR3 length: 15 residues. CDR3 residues: CASSEYRQVSYEQYF. CDR3 DNA: TGTGCCAGCAGTGAGTATCGACAGGTCTCCTACGAGCAGTACTTC.

This clonotype is categorized as medium-sized. The chain links TRBV7-9 to TRBJ2-3; TRBD1 matches 10 bases. The trim removed 4 bases at V and 5 bases at J, leaving 9 bases unmatched. Germline V gene lookup returns CDR1 SEHNR and CDR2 FQNEAQ (reference sequence). The CDR3 covers 16 residues. The CDR3 region has the DNA TGTGCCAGCAGCTCCCGGGACAGGGGATACTTAGATACGCAGTATTTT. Encoded protein: CASSSRDRGYLDTQYF.

Comments on this clonotype: This likely comes from a read error, as the CDR3 has no conserved phenylalanine or tryptophan at its end. The DNA is left out, because the CDR3 cannot be placed on it with certainty; the CDR3 is given as TCRdb lists it. The chain couples TRBV11-2 to TRBJ1-1. The CDR3 contains 15 residues when both ends are counted. Germline V gene lookup returns CDR1 SGHAT and CDR2 FQNNGV. The CDR3 here is CASSLKRGRLNGALS.

With regard to this clonotype: Germline is not matched at one junction end, which may reflect a read error. The chain combines TRBV10-3 with TRBJ2-1; a weak D match, TRBD2 (5 bases). The germline gives CDR1 ENHRY, CDR2 SYGVKD. CDR3 length: 14 residues. CDR3 DNA: TGTGCCATCTGTCCCACGGCGGCCCGGGATGAGCACTTCTTC. It specifies CAICPTAARDEHFF.

Comments on this clonotype: A read error is possible here, since a much larger clone lies one base away. The CDR3 does not close with the conserved phenylalanine or tryptophan, likely indicating a read error. The DNA is omitted, as the CDR3 cannot be located on it reliably, and the CDR3 follows TCRdb's listing. CDR3 residues: CASSSDSYELYL. The chain combines TRBV11-1 with TRBJ2-7; the table assigns TRBD1, which was not confirmed against the DNA. CDR1 SGHAT and CDR2 FQDESV come from the germline V gene (reference sequence). Both ends counted, the CDR3 spans 12 residues.

J is TRBJ1-3 and V is TRBV7-6, with D possibly being TRBD1 (5 bases). The germline gives CDR1 SGHVS, CDR2 FNYEAQ. This CDR3 is built from 15 residues. The V and J ends lost 5 bases and 0 bases respectively, with 11 bases between them. DNA for the CDR3: TGTGCCAGCAGCCGGGACCCAAGCTCTGGAAACACCATATATTTT. Amino acids: CASSRDPSSGNTIYF.

Details on this clonotype: Germline and junction disagree at one end, which may indicate a read error. This chain links TRBV6-6 with TRBJ2-7; TRBD1 is a possible D gene (7 bases). Germline-derived CDR1 and CDR2 are MNHNY and SVGAGI (reference sequence). The CDR3 totals 14 residues. The CDR3: CAVGGQQHFYEQYF. CDR3 nucleotide sequence: TGTGCCGTCGGGGGACAGCAGCATTTCTACGAGCAGTACTTT.

A note on this clonotype: The germline gene is not matched at one end of the junction; a read error may be the cause. V usage is TRBV7-9 and J usage is TRBJ1-4; unclear D gene. The germline gives CDR1 SEHNR, CDR2 FQNEAQ (reference sequence). CDR3 length equals 12 residues. CDR3 protein: CANSLSNEKLFF. CDR3 nucleotide sequence: TGTGCCAACAGCTTAAGTAATGAAAAACTGTTTTTC.

Note on this clonotype: An end of the junction does not agree with germline; a read error may underlie this. This chain joins TRBV5-6 and TRBJ2-2; D may be TRBD1 or TRBD2 (5 bases each). Per germline, CDR1 SGHDT and CDR2 YYEEEE. There are 15 residues in the CDR3. The CDR3 nucleotides read TGTGCCAGTAGCTTGGCACCCAGGGTCACCGGGGAGCCGTGTTTT. Translated, it gives CASSLAPRVTGEPCF.

In regard to this clonotype: At one end, the junction sequence differs from germline, possibly due to a read error. This chain connects TRBV4-3 to TRBJ2-1; the D is unclear. CDR1 and CDR2 from the germline V gene are LGHNA and YSLEER. The CDR3 consists of 14 residues. CDR3 DNA sequence: TGTGCCAGCAGCCACGCTGAGTTGGTCAATGAGCAGTTCTTC. Encoded protein: CASSHAELVNEQFF.

The count of this clonotype is one. The junction shows a germline mismatch at one end, possibly a read error. The chain combines TRBV5-6 with TRBJ2-7; TRBD2 is a possible D gene (5 bases). In germline, CDR1 is SGHDT, CDR2 YYEEEE. CDR3 length: 12 residues. The CDR3 loop reads CVSSLRANGQYF. CDR3 sequence (DNA): TGTGTCAGCAGCTTGAGGGCTAACGGGCAGTACTTC.

Notes on this clonotype: Relative to the germline gene, one junction end is altered; a read error may explain this. The chain is built from TRBV11-2 and TRBJ1-2; D unclear. In germline, CDR1 is SGHAT, CDR2 FQNNGV. CDR3 length: 14 amino acids. The CDR3 sequence is CASSLREANHDYTF. Written as DNA, the CDR3 is TGTGCCAGCAGCTTAAGGGAAGCTAACCATGACTACACTTTC.

This clonotype was counted between two and nine times. V and J are TRBV6-6 and TRBJ2-3; D is unresolved. Trimming cost V 2 bases and J 13 bases, with 28 bases left between them. Germline loops: CDR1 MNHNY, CDR2 SVGAGI (reference sequence). The CDR3 contains 17 residues. The CDR3: CASSYQAGPRRTDMKYF. CDR3 sequence (DNA): TGTGCCAGCAGTTACCAGGCCGGACCTCGACGCACAGATATGAAGTATTTT.

As regards this clonotype: Given the absence of the conserved phenylalanine or tryptophan at the CDR3 end, a read error is likely. No DNA is shown, since the ends of the CDR3 on it are uncertain; the CDR3 is the one TCRdb lists. The rearrangement links TRBV5-6 to TRBJ1-6. The CDR3 adds up to 14 amino acids, both ends counted. The germline gives CDR1 SGHDT, CDR2 YYEEEE. CDR3 residues: CASSLVALGLPLHI.

This clonotype came up once. At one of its ends the junction is not consistent with the germline gene, which may arise from a read error. J is TRBJ2-7 and V is TRBV5-6, with D tentatively TRBD1 or TRBD2 (5 bases each). This CDR3 is built from 13 residues. Germline V gene lookup returns CDR1 SGHDT and CDR2 YYEEEE. CDR3 residues: CTSNLRTGLSQYF. CDR3 coding DNA: TGTACCAGCAACTTACGGACGGGGCTATCGCAGTACTTC.

With regard to this clonotype: This could be a read error, since a much larger clone is one nucleotide away. V usage is TRBV12-3 or TRBV12-4 and J usage is TRBJ1-2; 8 positions agree with TRBD1. The length of the CDR3 is 15 residues. The CDR3 protein is CVSSLRDRPNYGYTF. The CDR3, as DNA: TGTGTCAGCAGTCTCCGGGACAGGCCTAACTATGGCTACACCTTC.

For this clonotype: The junction differs from germline at one of its ends, possibly a read error. The V gene is TRBV10-3, the J gene TRBJ2-1; D gene unclear. CDR1 is ENHRY, CDR2 SYGVKD, per germline. There are 14 residues in the CDR3. CDR3 protein: CAVSHTVTRDEQFF. CDR3 in DNA: TGTGCCGTCAGTCACACGGTGACCCGGGATGAGCAGTTCTTC.

This clonotype has only a few counts. CDR3 coding DNA: TGTGCCAGCAGCTTGAGGTTAGGCGGACGGGTTGCAATCAACGAAAAACTGTTTTTT. It translates to CASSLRLGGRVAINEKLFF. The chain employs TRBV5-5 and TRBJ1-4; D gene unclear. This CDR3 is built from 19 residues. Trimming took 1 base from V and 8 from J, leaving 27 bases between them. Per germline, CDR1 SGHKS and CDR2 YYEKEE (reference sequence).

With regard to this clonotype: A read error may account for a junction end that differs from germline. The genes are TRBV6-5 and TRBJ2-7, with 7 bases that match TRBD1. The CDR3 is 16 residues long. Per germline, CDR1 MNHEY and CDR2 SVGAGI. The CDR3 protein is CASSRGQVLSTYEQYF. In nucleotides, the CDR3 is TGTGCTAGCAGCCGTGGACAGGTGCTATCGACCTACGAGCAGTACTTC.

This clonotype has a count of ten or more. A read error is likely, as this CDR3 ends without the conserved phenylalanine or tryptophan. This chain connects TRBV5-4 to TRBJ2-2; D is possibly TRBD1 or TRBD2 (5 bases each). Germline CDR1 and CDR2: SGHNT and YYREEE (reference sequence). V was trimmed by 0 bases and J by 4 bases, leaving 22 bases between them. The CDR3 has 19 amino acids. The CDR3 sequence: CASSLALGPAAGGTGELFV. DNA of the CDR3: TGTGCCAGCAGCTTGGCCTTGGGACCCGCAGCAGGAGGCACCGGGGAGCTGTTTGTT.

Comment on this clonotype: Mismatch with germline at one junction end may stem from a read error. CDR3 loop: CASSSDPQLNTGELFF. DNA of the CDR3: TGCGCCAGCAGTTCCGATCCCCAATTGAACACCGGGGAGCTGTTTTTT. This chain connects TRBV11-2 to TRBJ2-2; no firm D call. The CDR3 has 16 residues. Germline loops: CDR1 SGHAT, CDR2 FQNNGV.

Notes on this clonotype: The missing conserved phenylalanine or tryptophan at the end of this CDR3 makes a read error likely. The DNA is omitted, as the CDR3 cannot be located on it reliably, and the CDR3 follows TCRdb's listing. This chain uses TRBV29-1 with TRBJ2-1; no DNA check was done on the table's D call, TRBD2. Both ends counted, the CDR3 spans 18 residues. Germline assignment: CDR1 SQVTM and CDR2 ANQGSEA. CDR3 loop: CSVSRVAALAGGGNEQLL.

Note on this clonotype: Sequence at one end of the junction differs from germline and may be a read error. The chain recombines TRBV6-6 with TRBJ2-1, with 7 bases matching TRBD1. The germline CDR1 and CDR2 sequences are MNHNY and SVGAGI (reference sequence). The CDR3 runs 15 residues. CDR3 amino acids: CASSYPNRGGNEHFF. As DNA, the CDR3 is TGTGCCAGCAGCTACCCGAACAGGGGTGGTAATGAGCACTTCTTC.

V and J are TRBV11-2 and TRBJ1-1, with 12 bases that match TRBD1. This CDR3 comprises 20 residues. CDR1 and CDR2 from the germline V gene are SGHAT and FQNNGV. After removal of 11 bases from V and 2 bases from J, the junction contained 24 bases not matched to a gene. CDR3 nucleotide sequence: TGTGCCGGTAGCGCTCGGGACAGGGGGCGCAAGAGGTTGAGTAACACTGAAGCTTTCTTT. Translating it yields CAGSARDRGRKRLSNTEAFF.

This clonotype was observed a few times. A much larger clonotype is one base distant, so this may be a read error. The genes are TRBV7-9 and TRBJ2-3; TRBD2 is a possible D gene (5 bases). This CDR3 contains 15 residues. The germline CDR1 and CDR2 sequences are SEHNR and FQNEAQ (reference sequence). The CDR3 spells CPSIDLRTRADAQYF. DNA of the CDR3: TGTCCCAGCATAGATCTCCGGACGAGGGCAGATGCGCAGTATTTT.

As regards this clonotype: A read error may account for a junction end that differs from germline. The V call is TRBV11-2, the J call TRBJ2-7; D not certain. This CDR3 comprises 13 residues. Per germline, CDR1 SGHAT and CDR2 FQNNGV. The CDR3: CASSLGSNCEQYF. As DNA, the CDR3 is TGCGCCAGCAGCTTAGGCTCAAACTGCGAGCAATACTTC.